This T cell receptor beta chain was profiled in a study of cytomegalovirus exposure and HLA in healthy donors. Study results and limitations: Among TCR beta chains of equal frequency, HLA-associated ones were more clonally expanded in a later analysis. It was in a later analysis that TCR association rates were seen to vary by HLA locus, highest for DRB1 and lowest for HLA-C. Association of a missense DCLRE1C variant with TCR beta V- and J-gene trimming was reported in a later analysis.

After removal of 3 bases from V and 8 bases from J, the junction contained 1 base not matched to a gene. The CDR3 extends over 12 amino acids. Germline V gene sequence: CDR1 SGHRS, CDR2 YFSETQ. Notes on this clone: Its antigen is not known.

A multiplex PCR was run with 60 Vbeta primers and 13 Jbeta primers. Original analysis: Unique TCR beta chains totaled some 88 million in a later count, with around 12 million of them shared. The repertoire was sequenced with immunoSEQ multiplex PCR; TCRdb's copy has only in-frame clones and lacks some. The D gene and trimming were derived from the DNA, and the V and J assignments and clone size from that table. The data show under 200,000 clones, around 74% seen once. This chain uses TRBV5-1 with TRBJ1-2; TRBD1 matches at 10 bases. This clonotype originated in a woman in her twenties or thirties in good health and CMV-seronegative. Sequencing was performed on PBMCs. The CDR3 region is CASSWGQGGYTF. Written as DNA, the CDR3 is TGCGCCAGCAGCTGGGGACAGGGGGGCTACACCTTC. Drawing the rest from reference TRBV5-1 and TRBJ1-2, the complete variable domain is KAGVTQTPRYLIKTRGQQVTLSCSPISGHRSVSWYQQTPGQGLQFLFEYFSETQRNKGNFPGRFSGRQFSNSRSEMNVSTLELGDSALYLCASSWGQGGYTFGSGTRLTVV.